This T cell receptor (beta chain) stems from a study of vaccination and CD4 T cells after COVID-19. This clonotype was observed once. The antigen remains unidentified. Treatment described: approximately 10-day PBMC culture with coronavirus spike peptide pools or control peptides (ViraFEST assay). The unexposed donor provided CD4+ T cells, which were taken before the COVID-19 pandemic (2011-2018). The CDR3 sequence is 13 residues long. CDR1 and CDR2 (germline): DFQATT, SNEGSKA (reference sequence). Trimming cost V 5 bases and J 2 bases, with 9 bases left between them. Oncomine TCR Beta short-read sequencing was applied to DNA from cultured CD4+ T cells. TCRdb reprocessed the PCR reads via MiXCR and lists one record per CDR3 protein. The table lists around 6,100 distinct CDR3 sequences, roughly 49% of them singletons.

The clonotype originates from a human donor in good health. V and J are TRBV20-1 and TRBJ2-2, with D possibly being TRBD1 (5 bases). The sample taken for sequencing was CD4+ T cells from blood, cultured in vitro. This CDR3 reads CSAARGNTGELFF. In nucleotides, the CDR3 is TGCAGTGCTGCAAGGGGAAACACCGGGGAGCTGTTTTTT.